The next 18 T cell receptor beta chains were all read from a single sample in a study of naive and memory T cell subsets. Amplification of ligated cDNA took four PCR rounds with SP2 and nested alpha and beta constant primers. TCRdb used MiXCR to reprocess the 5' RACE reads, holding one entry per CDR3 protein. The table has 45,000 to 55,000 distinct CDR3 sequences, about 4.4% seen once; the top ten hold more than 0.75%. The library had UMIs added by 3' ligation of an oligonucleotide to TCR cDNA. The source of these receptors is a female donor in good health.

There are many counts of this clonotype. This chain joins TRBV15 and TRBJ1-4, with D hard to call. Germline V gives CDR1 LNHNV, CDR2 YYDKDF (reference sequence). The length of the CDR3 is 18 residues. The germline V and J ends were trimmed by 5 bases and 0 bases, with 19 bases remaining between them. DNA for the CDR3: TGTGCCACCAGCGGACCCTCACAGAAAAGCTCAACTAATGAAAAACTGTTTTTT. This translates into CATSGPSQKSSTNEKLFF.

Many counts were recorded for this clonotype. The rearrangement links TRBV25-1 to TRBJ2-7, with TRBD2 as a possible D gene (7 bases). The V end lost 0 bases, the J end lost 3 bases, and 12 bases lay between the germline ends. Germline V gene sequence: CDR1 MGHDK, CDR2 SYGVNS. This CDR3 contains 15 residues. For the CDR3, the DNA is TGTGCCAGCAGTGAATACGGCGGGGGCCACTACGAGCAGTACTTC. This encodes CASSEYGGGHYEQYF.

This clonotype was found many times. Here the CDR3 DNA reads TGTGCCAGCAGTTTACAGGGGGGCCAGGAGTTCTTC. It codes for CASSLQGGQEFF. The J gene is TRBJ2-1, the V gene TRBV28; D may be TRBD1 (7 bases). The CDR3 spans 12 residues. Per germline, CDR1 MDHEN and CDR2 SYDVKM. V was pared by 2 bases and J by 14 bases, with 13 bases between.

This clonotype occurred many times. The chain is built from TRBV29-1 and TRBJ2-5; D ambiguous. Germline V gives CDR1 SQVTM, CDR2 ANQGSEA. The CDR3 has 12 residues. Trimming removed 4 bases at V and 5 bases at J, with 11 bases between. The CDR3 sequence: CSVAIVRETQYF. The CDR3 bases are TGCAGCGTTGCAATCGTCAGGGAGACCCAGTACTTC.

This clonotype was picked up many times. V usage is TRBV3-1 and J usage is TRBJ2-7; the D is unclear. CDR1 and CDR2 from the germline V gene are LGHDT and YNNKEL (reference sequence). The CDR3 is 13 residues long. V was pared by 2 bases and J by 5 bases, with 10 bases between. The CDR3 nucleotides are TGTGCCAGCAGCCAATTTAGTTTGGACGAGCAGTACTTC. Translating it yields CASSQFSLDEQYF.

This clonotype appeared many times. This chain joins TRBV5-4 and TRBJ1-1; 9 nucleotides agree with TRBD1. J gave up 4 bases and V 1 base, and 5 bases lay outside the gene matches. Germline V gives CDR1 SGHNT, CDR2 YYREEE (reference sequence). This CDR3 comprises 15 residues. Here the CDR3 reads CASSLTTGGGTEAFF. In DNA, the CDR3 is TGTGCCAGCAGCTTGACGACAGGGGGGGGCACTGAAGCTTTCTTT. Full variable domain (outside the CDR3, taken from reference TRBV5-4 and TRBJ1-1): ETGVTQSPTHLIKTRGQQVTLRCSSQSGHNTVSWYQQALGQGPQFIFQYYREEENGRGNFPPRFSGLQFPNYSSELNVNALELDDSALYLCASSLTTGGGTEAFFGQGTRLTVV.

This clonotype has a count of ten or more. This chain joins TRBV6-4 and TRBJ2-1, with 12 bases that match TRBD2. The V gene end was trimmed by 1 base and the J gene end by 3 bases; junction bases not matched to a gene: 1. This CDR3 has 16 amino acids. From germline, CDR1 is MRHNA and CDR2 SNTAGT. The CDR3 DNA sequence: TGTGCCAGCAGTGACTTGACTAGCGGGAGCTACAATGAGCAGTTCTTC. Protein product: CASSDLTSGSYNEQFF.

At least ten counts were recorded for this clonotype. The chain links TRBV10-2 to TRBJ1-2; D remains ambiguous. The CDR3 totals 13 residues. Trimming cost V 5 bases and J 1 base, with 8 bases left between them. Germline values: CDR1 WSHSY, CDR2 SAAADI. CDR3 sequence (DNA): TGCGCCAGCAGTCCTGACATTAACTATGGCTACACCTTC. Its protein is CASSPDINYGYTF.

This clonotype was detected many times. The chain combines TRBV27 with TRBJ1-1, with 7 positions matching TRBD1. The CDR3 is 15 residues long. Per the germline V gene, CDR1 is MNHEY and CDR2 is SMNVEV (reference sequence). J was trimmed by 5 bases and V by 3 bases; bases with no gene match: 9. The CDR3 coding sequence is TGTGCCAGCAGTTTCGGTGACAGGGTGGGGACTGAAGCTTTCTTT. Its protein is CASSFGDRVGTEAFF.

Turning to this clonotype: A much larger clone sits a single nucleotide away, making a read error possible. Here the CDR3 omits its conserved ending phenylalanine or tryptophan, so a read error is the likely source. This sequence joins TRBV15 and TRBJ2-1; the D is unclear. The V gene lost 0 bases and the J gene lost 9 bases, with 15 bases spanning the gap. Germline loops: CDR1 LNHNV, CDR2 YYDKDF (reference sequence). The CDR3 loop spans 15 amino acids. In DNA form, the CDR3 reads TGTGCCACCAGCAGAGATCATTTGGGGATGGGTGAGCAGTTCCTC. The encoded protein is CATSRDHLGMGEQFL.

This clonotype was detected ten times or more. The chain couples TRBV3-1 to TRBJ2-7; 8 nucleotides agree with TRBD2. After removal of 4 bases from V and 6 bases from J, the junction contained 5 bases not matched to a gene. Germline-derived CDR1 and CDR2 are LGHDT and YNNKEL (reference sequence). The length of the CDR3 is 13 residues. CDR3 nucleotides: TGTGCCAGCAGCCCGACTAGCGCGAGCGAGCAGTACTTC. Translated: CASSPTSASEQYF.

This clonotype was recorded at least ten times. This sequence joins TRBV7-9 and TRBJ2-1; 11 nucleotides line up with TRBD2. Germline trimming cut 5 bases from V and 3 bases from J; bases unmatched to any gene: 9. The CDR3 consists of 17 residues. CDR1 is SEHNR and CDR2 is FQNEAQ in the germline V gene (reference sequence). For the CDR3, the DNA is TGTGCCAGCAGCGGAGCACTAGCGGGAGTTGGCTACAATGAGCAGTTCTTC. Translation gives CASSGALAGVGYNEQFF.

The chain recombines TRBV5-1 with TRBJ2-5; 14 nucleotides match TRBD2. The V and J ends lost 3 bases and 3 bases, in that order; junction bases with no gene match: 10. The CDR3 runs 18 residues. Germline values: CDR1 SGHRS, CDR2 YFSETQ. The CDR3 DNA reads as TGCGCCAGCAGCTCAGGACTAGCGGGAGGCGTGGTAAAAGAGACCCAGTACTTC. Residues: CASSSGLAGGVVKETQYF.

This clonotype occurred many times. Here the CDR3 reads CSAREGQPNSPLHF. Here the CDR3 DNA reads TGCAGTGCTAGAGAAGGGCAGCCCAATTCACCCCTCCACTTT. The rearrangement uses TRBV20-1 and TRBJ1-6, with unresolved D. This CDR3 is 14 amino acids long. Trimming cost V 0 bases and J 7 bases, with 10 bases left between them. CDR1 is DFQATT and CDR2 is SNEGSKA in the germline V gene (reference sequence).

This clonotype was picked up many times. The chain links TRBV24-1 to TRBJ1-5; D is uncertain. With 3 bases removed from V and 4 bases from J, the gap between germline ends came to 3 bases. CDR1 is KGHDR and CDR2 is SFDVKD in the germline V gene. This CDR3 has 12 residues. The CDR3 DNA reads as TGTGCCACCAGTGATCCTAATCAGCCCCAGCATTTT. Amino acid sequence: CATSDPNQPQHF.

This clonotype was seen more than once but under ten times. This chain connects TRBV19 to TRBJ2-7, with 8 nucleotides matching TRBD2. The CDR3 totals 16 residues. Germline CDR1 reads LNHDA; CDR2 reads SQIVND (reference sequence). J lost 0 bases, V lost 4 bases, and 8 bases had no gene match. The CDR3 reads CASSRGSAGVSYEQYF. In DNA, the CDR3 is TGTGCCAGTAGTAGGGGATCAGCGGGAGTCTCCTACGAGCAGTACTTC.

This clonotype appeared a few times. CDR3 amino acids: CAWSVLDSGGDTF. The CDR3 coding sequence is TGTGCCTGGAGTGTACTGGACAGCGGAGGCGACACCTTC. The gene calls are TRBV30 and TRBJ1-2; TRBD1 might be the D (6 bases). Germline CDR1 reads GTSNPN; CDR2 reads SVGIG (reference sequence). CDR3 size: 13 residues. Trimming took off 0 bases at V and 12 bases at J, with 17 bases between the two ends.

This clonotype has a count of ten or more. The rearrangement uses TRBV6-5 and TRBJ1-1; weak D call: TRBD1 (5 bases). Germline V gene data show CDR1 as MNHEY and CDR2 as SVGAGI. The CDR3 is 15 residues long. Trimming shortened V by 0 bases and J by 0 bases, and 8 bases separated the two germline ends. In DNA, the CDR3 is TGTGCCAGCAGTTACTCGCCGACAGTGAACACTGAAGCTTTCTTT. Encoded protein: CASSYSPTVNTEAFF.